One and the same sample provided the 6 T cell receptor beta chains below, sequenced in a study of tumor-infiltrating lymphocytes in primary liver carcinoma. Researchers generated TCR beta cDNA from roughly 510 ng of total RNA, relying on a constant-region primer. A slightly modified ARM-PCR protocol with three nested multiplex PCR rounds produced these TCR beta libraries. For roughly 10 cycles apiece, the opening two PCR rounds ran with TRBV1-TRBV30 forward primers and a C-beta reverse primer. TCRdb analysed the multiplex PCR reads with MiXCR anew, one entry per CDR3 protein. The sample holds tens of thousands of distinct CDR3 sequences, about 68% seen once. Co-extraction of both nucleic acids (RNA and DNA) used about 19-33 mg of unsorted bulk tissue. What was sequenced was liver tumor tissue from sampling region 2. Subset indicated: tumor region T2, inferior pole. Source of these receptors: a man aged 35-49 years with primary liver carcinoma and hepatitis B virus infection.

A note on this clonotype: Relative to the germline gene, one junction end is altered; a read error may explain this. The V and J genes are TRBV7-9 and TRBJ2-1, with 7 bases lining up with TRBD2. Germline V lookup: CDR1 SEHNR, CDR2 FQNEAQ (reference sequence). The CDR3 length is 17 residues. As DNA, the CDR3 is TGTGCCAGCAGCTTAGCGCTGGGCGGGAGCTCCTACATTGAGCAGTCCTTC. It specifies CASSLALGGSSYIEQSF.

Concerning this clonotype itself: One end of the junction varies from germline; a read error may be responsible. CDR3 in amino acids: CASSLVTGYGYGF. The CDR3 DNA follows: TGTGCCAGCAGCTTGGTGACGGGGTATGGCTACGGCTTC. This chain links TRBV5-4 with TRBJ1-2, with D hard to call. The CDR3 has 13 residues. Germline V gene sequence: CDR1 SGHNT, CDR2 YYREEE (reference sequence).

A word on this clonotype: At one of its ends the junction is not consistent with the germline gene, which may arise from a read error. The CDR3 sequence is CASSHEGLAAYEQYF. CDR3 in DNA: TGCGCCAGTAGCCATGAGGGCCTAGCGGCCTACGAGCAGTACTTC. This sequence joins TRBV4-1 and TRBJ2-7; 7 positions agree with TRBD2. The germline CDR1 and CDR2 sequences are MGHRA and YSYEKL. CDR3 size: 15 residues.

This clonotype was counted only a few times. The chain links TRBV19 to TRBJ1-1, with TRBD1 matching over 10 bases. The CDR3 spans 16 residues. The V segment lost 2 bases and the J segment 1 base; nucleotides outside the gene matches: 4. Per the germline V gene, CDR1 is LNHDA and CDR2 is SQIVND (reference sequence). The CDR3 loop reads CASSIRRDRGNTEAFF. In DNA form, the CDR3 reads TGTGCCAGTAGTATACGACGGGACAGGGGGAACACTGAAGCTTTCTTT.

On this clonotype: A much larger clone lies a single base off, so this may be a read error. The chain uses TRBV28 and TRBJ1-5; D gene unclear. CDR1 is MDHEN and CDR2 is SYDVKM in the germline V gene. The CDR3 has 15 residues. V lost 10 bases and J 0 bases, leaving 16 bases between the germline ends. CDR3 in amino acids: CANSTGIASNQPQHF. The CDR3 bases are TGTGCCAACAGCACCGGGATCGCTAGCAATCAGCCCCAGCATTTT.

The chain has TRBV2 and TRBJ2-7; tentative D call: TRBD1 (7 bases). The V gene's germline CDR1 is SNHLY and CDR2 FYNNEI. Between the trimmed V and J ends, which lost 5 bases and 6 bases, there was a span of 17 bases. This CDR3 region has 14 residues. CDR3 protein: CASSLWNRGGEQYF. DNA for the CDR3: TGTGCCAGCAGTTTATGGAACAGGGGAGGCGAGCAGTACTTC.